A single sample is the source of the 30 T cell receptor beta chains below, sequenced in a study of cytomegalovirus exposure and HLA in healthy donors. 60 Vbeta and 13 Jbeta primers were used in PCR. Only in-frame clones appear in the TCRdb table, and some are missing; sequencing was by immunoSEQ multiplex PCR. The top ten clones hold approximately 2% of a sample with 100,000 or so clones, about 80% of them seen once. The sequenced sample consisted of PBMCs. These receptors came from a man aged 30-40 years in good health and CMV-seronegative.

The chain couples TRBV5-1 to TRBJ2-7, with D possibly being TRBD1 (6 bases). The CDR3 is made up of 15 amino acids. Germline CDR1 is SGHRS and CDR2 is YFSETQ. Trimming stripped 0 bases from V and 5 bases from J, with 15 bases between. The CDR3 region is CASSLDEGVIDEQYF. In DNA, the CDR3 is TGCGCCAGCAGCTTGGATGAGGGGGTTATAGACGAGCAGTACTTC.

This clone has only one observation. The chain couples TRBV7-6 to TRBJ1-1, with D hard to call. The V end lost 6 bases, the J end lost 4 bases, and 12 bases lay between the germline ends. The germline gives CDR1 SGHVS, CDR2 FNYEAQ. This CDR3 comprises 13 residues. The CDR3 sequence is CASRETSGTEAFF. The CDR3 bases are TGTGCCAGCAGGGAGACTTCGGGCACTGAAGCTTTCTTT.

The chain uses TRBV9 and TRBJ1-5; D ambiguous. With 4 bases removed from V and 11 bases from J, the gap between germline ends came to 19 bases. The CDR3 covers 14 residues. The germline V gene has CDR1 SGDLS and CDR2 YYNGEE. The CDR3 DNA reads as TGTGCCAGCAGCCCCCGCGACACTCTGTTTGCCCAGCATTTT. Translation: CASSPRDTLFAQHF.

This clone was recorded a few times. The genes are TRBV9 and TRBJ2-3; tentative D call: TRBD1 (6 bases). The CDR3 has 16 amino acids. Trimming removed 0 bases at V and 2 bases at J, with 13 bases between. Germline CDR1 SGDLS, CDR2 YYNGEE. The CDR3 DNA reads TGTGCCAGCAGCGTAGTTGGGGGCCCCTCCACAGATACGCAGTATTTT. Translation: CASSVVGGPSTDTQYF.

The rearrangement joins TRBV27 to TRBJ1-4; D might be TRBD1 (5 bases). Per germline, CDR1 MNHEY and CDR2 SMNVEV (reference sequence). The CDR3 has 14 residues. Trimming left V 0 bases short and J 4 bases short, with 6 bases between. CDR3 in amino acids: CASSLSRGNEKLFF. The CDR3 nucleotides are TGTGCCAGCAGTTTATCTAGGGGTAATGAAAAACTGTTTTTT. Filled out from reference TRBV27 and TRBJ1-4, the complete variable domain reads EAQVTQNPRYLITVTGKKLTVTCSQNMNHEYMSWYRQDPGLGLRQIYYSMNVEVTDKGDVPEGYKVSRKEKRNFPLILESPSPNQTSLYFCASSLSRGNEKLFFGSGTQLSVL.

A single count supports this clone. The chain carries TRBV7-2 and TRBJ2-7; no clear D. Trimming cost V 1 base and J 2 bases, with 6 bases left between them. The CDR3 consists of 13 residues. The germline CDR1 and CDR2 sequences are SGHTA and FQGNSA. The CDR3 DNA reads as TGTGCCAGCAGCTTAGTAATCCCCTACGAGCAGTACTTC. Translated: CASSLVIPYEQYF.

The CDR3: CASGASVGSYNEQFF. The CDR3 DNA reads TGTGCCAGTGGGGCTAGTGTAGGTTCGTACAATGAGCAGTTCTTC. The chain couples TRBV19 to TRBJ2-1, with a tentative D call TRBD1 (5 bases). V was trimmed by 8 bases and J by 4 bases, leaving 18 bases between them. The germline V gene has CDR1 LNHDA and CDR2 SQIVND (reference sequence). The CDR3 totals 15 residues.

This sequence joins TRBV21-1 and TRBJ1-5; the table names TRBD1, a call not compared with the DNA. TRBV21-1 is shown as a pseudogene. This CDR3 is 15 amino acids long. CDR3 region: CASSTVTGANQPQHF. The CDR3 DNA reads TGTGCCAGCAGCACTGTAACAGGGGCCAATCAGCCCCAGCATTTT.

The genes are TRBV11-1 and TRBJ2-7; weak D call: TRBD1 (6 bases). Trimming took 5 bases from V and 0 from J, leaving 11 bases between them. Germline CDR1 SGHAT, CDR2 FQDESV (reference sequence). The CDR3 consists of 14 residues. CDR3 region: CASSPRTASYEQYF. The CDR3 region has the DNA TGTGCCAGCAGCCCGCGGACAGCCTCCTACGAGCAGTACTTC. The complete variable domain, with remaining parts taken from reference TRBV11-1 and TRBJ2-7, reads EAEVAQSPRYKITEKSQAVAFWCDPISGHATLYWYRQILGQGPELLVQFQDESVVDDSQLPKDRFSAERLKGVDSTLKIQPAELGDSAMYLCASSPRTASYEQYFGPGTRLTVT.

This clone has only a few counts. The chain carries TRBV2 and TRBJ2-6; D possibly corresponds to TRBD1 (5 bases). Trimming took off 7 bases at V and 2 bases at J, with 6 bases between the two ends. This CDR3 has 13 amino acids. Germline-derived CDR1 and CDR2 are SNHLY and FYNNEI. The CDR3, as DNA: TGTGCCAGCAAAGGGGCTGGGGCCAACGTCCTGACTTTC. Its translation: CASKGAGANVLTF.

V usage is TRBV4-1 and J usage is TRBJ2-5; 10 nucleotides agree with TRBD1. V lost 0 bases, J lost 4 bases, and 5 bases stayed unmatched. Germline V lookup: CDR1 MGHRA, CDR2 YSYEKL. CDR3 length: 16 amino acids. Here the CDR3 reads CASSQDGTGAIETQYF. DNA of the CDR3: TGCGCCAGCAGCCAAGACGGGACAGGGGCTATAGAGACCCAGTACTTC.

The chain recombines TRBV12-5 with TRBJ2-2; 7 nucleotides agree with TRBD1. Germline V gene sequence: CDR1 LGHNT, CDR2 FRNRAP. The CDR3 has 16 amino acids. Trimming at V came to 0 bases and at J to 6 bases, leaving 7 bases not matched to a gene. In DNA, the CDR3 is TGTGCTAGTGGTTTGGTCCCGTGGCAGGGGGCCGGGGAGCTGTTTTTT. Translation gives CASGLVPWQGAGELFF.

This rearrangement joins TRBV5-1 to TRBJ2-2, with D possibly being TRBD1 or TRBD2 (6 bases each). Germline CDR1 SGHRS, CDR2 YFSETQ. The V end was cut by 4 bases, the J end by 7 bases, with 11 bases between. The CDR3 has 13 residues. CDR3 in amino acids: CASSLGGSGELFF. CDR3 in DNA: TGCGCCAGCAGCCTGGGGGGCAGCGGGGAGCTGTTTTTT.

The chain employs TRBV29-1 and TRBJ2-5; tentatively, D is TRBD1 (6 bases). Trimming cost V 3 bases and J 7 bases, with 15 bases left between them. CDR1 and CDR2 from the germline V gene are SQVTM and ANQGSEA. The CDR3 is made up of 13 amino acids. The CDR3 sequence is CSVDRDTWGTQYF. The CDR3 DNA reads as TGCAGCGTTGACAGGGACACCTGGGGGACCCAGTACTTC.

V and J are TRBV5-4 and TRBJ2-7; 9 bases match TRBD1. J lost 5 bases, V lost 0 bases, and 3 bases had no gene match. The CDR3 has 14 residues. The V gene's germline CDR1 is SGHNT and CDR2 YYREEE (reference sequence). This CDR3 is CASSLDRGLNEQYF. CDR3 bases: TGTGCCAGCAGCTTGGACAGGGGGCTAAACGAGCAGTACTTC.

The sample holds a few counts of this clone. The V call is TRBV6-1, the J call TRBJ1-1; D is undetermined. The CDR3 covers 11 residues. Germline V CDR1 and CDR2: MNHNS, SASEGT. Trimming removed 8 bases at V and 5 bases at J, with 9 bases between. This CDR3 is CASRENTEAFF. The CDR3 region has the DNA TGTGCCAGCCGAGAGAATACTGAAGCTTTCTTT.

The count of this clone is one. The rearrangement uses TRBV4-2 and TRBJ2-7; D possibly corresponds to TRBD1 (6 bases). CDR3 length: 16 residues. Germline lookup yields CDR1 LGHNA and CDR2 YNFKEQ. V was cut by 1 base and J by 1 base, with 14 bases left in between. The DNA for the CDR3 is TGTGCCAGCAGCCAAGGTACAGGGTTAAGGTCCTACGAGCAGTACTTC. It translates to CASSQGTGLRSYEQYF.

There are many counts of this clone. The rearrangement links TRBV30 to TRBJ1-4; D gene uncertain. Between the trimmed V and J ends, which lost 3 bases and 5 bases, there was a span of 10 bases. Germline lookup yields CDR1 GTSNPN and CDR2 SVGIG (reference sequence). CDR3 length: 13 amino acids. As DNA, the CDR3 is TGTGCCTGGAGCGCCAACTCGAATGAAAAACTGTTTTTT. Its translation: CAWSANSNEKLFF.

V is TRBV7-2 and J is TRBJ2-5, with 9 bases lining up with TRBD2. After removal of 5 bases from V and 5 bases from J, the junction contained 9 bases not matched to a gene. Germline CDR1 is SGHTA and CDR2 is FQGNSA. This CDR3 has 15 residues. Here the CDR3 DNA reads TGTGCCAGCAGCCCCCGGGCGGGGGGGAGTGAGACCCAGTACTTC. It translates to CASSPRAGGSETQYF.

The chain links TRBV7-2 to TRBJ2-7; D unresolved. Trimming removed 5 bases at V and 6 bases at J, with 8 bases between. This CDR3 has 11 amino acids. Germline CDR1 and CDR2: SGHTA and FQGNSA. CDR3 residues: CASSRLSEQYF. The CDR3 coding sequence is TGTGCCAGCAGCCGTCTTTCCGAGCAGTACTTC.

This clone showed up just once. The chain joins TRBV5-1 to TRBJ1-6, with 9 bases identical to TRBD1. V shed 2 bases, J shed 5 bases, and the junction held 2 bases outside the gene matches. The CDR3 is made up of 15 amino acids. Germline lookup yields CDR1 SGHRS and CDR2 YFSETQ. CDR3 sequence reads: CASSFGDRDNSPLHF. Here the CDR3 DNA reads TGCGCCAGCAGCTTCGGGGACAGGGATAATTCACCCCTCCACTTT. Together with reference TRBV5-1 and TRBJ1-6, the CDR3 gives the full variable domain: KAGVTQTPRYLIKTRGQQVTLSCSPISGHRSVSWYQQTPGQGLQFLFEYFSETQRNKGNFPGRFSGRQFSNSRSEMNVSTLELGDSALYLCASSFGDRDNSPLHFGNGTRLTVT.

The CDR3 protein is CASSESYYNEQFF. The CDR3 coding sequence is TGTGCCAGCAGTGAATCCTATTACAATGAGCAGTTCTTC. The V gene is TRBV25-1, the J gene TRBJ2-1; unclear D gene. Germline CDR1 is MGHDK and CDR2 is SYGVNS. This CDR3 is built from 13 residues. V lost 1 base and J 4 bases, leaving 5 bases between the germline ends.

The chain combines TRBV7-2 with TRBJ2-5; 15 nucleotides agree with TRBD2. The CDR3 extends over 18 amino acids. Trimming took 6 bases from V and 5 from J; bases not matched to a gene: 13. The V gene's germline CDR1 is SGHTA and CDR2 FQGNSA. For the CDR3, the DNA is TGTGCCAGCAGAGCCGGACTAGCGGGGGGGCTGGGCGTGGAGACCCAGTACTTC. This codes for CASRAGLAGGLGVETQYF.

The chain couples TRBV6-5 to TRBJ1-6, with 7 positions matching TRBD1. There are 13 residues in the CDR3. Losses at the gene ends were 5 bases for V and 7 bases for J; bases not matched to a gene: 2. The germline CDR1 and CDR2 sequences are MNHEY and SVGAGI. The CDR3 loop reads CASSAGGNSPLHF. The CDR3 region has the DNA TGTGCCAGCAGTGCAGGGGGGAATTCACCCCTCCACTTT.

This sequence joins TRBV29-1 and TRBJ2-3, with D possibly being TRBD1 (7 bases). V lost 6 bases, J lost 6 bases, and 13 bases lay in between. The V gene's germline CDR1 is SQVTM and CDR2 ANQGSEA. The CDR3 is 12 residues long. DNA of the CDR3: TGCAGCGTAACCTCAGGGGGGGATACGCAGTATTTT. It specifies CSVTSGGDTQYF.

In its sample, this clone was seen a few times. The CDR3 coding sequence is TGTGCCAGCAGTGGAGACCCAGATGAGCAGTTCTTC. Its protein product is CASSGDPDEQFF. This sequence joins TRBV6-5 and TRBJ2-1; no reliable D call. The ends were cut back, 5 bases at V and 8 bases at J, with 10 bases in the middle. CDR1 and CDR2 (germline): MNHEY, SVGAGI. This CDR3 contains 12 residues.

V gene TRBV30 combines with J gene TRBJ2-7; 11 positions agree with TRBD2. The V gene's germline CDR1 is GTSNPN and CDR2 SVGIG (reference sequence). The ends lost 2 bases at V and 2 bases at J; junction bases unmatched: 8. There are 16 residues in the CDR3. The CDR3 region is CAWSSRSSGRTYEQYF. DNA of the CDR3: TGTGCCTGGAGTTCTCGATCTAGCGGGAGGACCTACGAGCAGTACTTC.

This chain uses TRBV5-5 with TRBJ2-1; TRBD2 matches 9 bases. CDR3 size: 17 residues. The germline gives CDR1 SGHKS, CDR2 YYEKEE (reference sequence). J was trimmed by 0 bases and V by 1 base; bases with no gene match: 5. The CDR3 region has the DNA TGTGCCAGCAGCTTGTACAGCGGGGGGTTCTCCTACAATGAGCAGTTCTTC. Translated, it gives CASSLYSGGFSYNEQFF.

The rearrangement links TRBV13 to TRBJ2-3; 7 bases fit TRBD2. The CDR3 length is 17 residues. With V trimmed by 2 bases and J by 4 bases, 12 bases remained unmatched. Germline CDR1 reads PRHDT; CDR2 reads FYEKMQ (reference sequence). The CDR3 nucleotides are TGTGCCAGCAGCTTACAAAGAGGCGGGGGAGGAGCAGATACGCAGTATTTT. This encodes CASSLQRGGGGADTQYF.

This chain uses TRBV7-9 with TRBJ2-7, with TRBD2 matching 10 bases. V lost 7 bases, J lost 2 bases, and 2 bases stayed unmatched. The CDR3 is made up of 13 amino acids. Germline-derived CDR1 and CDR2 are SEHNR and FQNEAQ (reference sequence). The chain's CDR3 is CASKLAGTYEQYF. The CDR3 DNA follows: TGTGCCAGCAAACTAGCGGGGACCTACGAGCAGTACTTC.